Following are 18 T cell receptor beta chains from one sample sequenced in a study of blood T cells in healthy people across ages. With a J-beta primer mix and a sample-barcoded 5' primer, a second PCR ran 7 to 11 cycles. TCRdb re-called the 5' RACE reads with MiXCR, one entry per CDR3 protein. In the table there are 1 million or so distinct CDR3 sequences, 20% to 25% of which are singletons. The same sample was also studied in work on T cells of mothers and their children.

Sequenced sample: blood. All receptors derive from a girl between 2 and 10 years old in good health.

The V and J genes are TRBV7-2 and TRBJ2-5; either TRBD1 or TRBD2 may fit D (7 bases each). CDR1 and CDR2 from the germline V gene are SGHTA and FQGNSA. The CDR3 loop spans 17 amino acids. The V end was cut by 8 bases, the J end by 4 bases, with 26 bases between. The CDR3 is CASGSAVFRGGLETQYF. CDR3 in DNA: TGTGCCAGCGGCTCAGCCGTCTTCAGGGGGGGCCTAGAGACCCAGTACTTC.

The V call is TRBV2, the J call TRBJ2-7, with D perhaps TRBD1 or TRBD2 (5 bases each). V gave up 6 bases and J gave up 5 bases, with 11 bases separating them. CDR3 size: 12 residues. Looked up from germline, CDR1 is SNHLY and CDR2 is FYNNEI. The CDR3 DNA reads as TGTGCCAGCAGGGGGGTGGTCGACGAGCAGTACTTC. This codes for CASRGVVDEQYF.

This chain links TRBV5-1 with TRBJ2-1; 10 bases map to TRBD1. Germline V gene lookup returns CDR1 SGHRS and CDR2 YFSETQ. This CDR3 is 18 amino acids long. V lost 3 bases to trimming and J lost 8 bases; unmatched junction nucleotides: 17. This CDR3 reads CASSSQKVTTGGGDEQFF. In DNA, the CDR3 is TGCGCCAGCAGCTCCCAGAAAGTAACGACAGGGGGCGGCGATGAGCAGTTCTTC.

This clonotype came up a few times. CDR3 residues: CSVGQSSPNEQFF. In DNA form, the CDR3 reads TGCAGCGTCGGACAGAGTAGCCCCAATGAGCAGTTCTTC. This rearrangement joins TRBV29-1 to TRBJ2-1; maybe TRBD1 (6 bases). CDR3 length: 13 residues. Looked up from germline, CDR1 is SQVTM and CDR2 is ANQGSEA. V lost 6 bases to trimming and J lost 6 bases, with 15 bases between them.

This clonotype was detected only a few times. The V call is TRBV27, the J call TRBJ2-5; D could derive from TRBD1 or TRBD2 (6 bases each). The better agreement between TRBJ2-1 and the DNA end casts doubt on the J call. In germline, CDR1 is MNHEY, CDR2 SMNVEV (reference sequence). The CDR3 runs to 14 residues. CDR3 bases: TGTGCCAGCGCCCTGCGGGACACTTACAATGAGCAGTTCTTC. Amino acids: CASALRDTYNEQFF.

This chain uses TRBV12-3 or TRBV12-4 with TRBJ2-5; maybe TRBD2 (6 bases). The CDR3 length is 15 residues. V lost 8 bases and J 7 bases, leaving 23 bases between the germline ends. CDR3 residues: CASGTSQSGAGTQYF. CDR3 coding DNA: TGTGCCAGCGGGACCTCTCAATCAGGAGCGGGGACCCAGTACTTC.

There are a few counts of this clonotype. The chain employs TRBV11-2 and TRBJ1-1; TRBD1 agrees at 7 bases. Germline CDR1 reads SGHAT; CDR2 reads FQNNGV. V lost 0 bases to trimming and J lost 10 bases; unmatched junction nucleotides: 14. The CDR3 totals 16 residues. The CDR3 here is CASSLEGDFRGRGAFF. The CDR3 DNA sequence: TGTGCCAGCAGCTTAGAGGGGGACTTCAGGGGGAGAGGAGCTTTCTTT.

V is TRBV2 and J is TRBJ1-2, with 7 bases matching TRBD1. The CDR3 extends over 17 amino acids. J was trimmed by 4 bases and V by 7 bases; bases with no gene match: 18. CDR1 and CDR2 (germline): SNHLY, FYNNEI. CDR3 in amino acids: CASKLTGESGLGYGYTF. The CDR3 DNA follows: TGTGCCAGCAAACTTACAGGGGAGAGTGGGCTCGGCTATGGCTACACCTTC.

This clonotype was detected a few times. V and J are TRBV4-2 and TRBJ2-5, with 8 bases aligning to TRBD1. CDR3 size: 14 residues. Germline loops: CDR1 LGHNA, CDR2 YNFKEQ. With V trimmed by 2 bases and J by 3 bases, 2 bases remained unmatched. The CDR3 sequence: CASSQSDREETQYF. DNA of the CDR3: TGTGCCAGCAGCCAATCGGACAGGGAAGAGACCCAGTACTTC.

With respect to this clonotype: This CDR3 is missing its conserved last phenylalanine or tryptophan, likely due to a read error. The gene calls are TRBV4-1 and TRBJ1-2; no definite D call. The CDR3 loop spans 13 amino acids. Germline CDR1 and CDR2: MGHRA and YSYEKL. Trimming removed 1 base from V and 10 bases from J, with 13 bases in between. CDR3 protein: CASSQVELLVYTL. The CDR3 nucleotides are TGCGCCAGCAGCCAAGTGGAGCTACTAGTCTACACCCTC.

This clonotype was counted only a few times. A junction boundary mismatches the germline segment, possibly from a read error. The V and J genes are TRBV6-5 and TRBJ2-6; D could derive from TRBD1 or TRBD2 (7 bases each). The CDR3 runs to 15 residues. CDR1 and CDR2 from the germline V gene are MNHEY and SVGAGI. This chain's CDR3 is CASSYPGGGADVLTF. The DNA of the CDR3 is TGTGCCAGCAGTTACCCAGGGGGAGGGGCCGACGTCCTGACTTTC.

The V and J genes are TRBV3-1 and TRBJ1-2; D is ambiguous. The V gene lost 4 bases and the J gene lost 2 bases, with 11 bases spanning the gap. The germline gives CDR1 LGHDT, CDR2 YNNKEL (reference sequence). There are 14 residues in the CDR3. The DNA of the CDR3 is TGTGCCAGCAGCCCTCTCAGGACCAACTATGGCTACACCTTC. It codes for CASSPLRTNYGYTF. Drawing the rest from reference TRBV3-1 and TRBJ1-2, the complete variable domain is DTAVSQTPKYLVTQMGNDKSIKCEQNLGHDTMYWYKQDSKKFLKIMFSYNNKELIINETVPNRFSPKSPDKAHLNLHINSLELGDSAVYFCASSPLRTNYGYTFGSGTRLTVV.

The CDR3 sequence is CASSQDYALAGELFF. The CDR3 nucleotides read TGTGCCAGCAGCCAAGATTATGCGTTGGCCGGGGAGCTGTTTTTT. The gene calls are TRBV4-2 and TRBJ2-2; no clear D gene. Per germline, CDR1 LGHNA and CDR2 YNFKEQ. The V gene lost 0 bases and the J gene lost 6 bases, with 11 bases spanning the gap. This CDR3 has 15 residues.

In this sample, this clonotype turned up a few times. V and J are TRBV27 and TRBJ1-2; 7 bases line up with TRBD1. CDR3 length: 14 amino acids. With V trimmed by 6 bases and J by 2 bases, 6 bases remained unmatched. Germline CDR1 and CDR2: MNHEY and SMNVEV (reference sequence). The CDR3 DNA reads TGTGCCAGCAGCCAACAGGGGCCCAACTATGGCTACACCTTC. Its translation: CASSQQGPNYGYTF.

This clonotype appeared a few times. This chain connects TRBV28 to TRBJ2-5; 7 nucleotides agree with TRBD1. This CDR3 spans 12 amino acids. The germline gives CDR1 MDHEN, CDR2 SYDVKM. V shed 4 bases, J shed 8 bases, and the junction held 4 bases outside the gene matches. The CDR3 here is CASSSPGGTQYF. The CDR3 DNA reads TGTGCCAGCAGTTCACCAGGGGGTACCCAGTACTTC.

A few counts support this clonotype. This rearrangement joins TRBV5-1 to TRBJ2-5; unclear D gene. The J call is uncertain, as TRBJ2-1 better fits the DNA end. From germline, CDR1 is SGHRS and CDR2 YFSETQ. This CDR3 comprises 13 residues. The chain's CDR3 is CASSLAGMLEQFF. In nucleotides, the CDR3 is TGCGCCAGCAGCTTGGCCGGTATGCTTGAGCAGTTCTTC.

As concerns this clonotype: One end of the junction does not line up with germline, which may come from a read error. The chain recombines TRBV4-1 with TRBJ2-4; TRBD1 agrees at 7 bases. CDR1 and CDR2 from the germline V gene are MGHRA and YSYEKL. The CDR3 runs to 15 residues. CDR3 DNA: TGCGCCAGCAGCTCTACCGGGACAGCCAAAAACATTCGGTACTTC. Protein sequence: CASSSTGTAKNIRYF.

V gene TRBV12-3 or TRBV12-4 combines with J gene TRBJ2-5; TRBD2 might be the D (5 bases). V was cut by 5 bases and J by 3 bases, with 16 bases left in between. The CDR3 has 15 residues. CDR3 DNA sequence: TGTGCCAGCAGTGAGATACTAGTCCCCGAAGAGACCCAGTACTTC. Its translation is CASSEILVPEETQYF.